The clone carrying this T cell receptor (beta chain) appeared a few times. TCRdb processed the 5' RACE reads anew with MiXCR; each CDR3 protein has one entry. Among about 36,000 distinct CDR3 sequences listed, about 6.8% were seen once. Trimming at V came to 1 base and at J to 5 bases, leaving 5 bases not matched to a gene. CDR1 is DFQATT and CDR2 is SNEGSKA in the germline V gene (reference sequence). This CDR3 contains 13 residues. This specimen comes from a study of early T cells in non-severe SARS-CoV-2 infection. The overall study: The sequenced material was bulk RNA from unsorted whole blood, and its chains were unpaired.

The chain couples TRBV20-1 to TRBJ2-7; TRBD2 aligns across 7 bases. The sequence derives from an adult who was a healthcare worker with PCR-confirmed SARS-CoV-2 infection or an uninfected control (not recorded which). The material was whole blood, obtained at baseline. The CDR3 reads CSARVGGSDEQYF. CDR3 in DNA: TGCAGTGCTAGAGTGGGCGGGAGCGACGAGCAGTACTTC.